This T cell receptor (beta chain) was profiled in a study of shared clonotypes between healthy human individuals. General study findings and limits: The sharing of roughly 5% of naive CD4 clonotypes was seen across a handful of donors.

As regards this clone: Its cognate antigen is unknown.

In the CD4+ fraction, cells were divided into CD45RA+ naive and CD45RA-negative memory subsets. V was clipped by 5 bases and J by 1 base, with 14 bases between them. CDR3 length: 15 residues. The germline CDR1 and CDR2 sequences are MDHEN and SYDVKM. Replicate sorted-subset PCRs were loaded with roughly 200 ng DNA, about 30,000 T cell genomes. Authors' methods: Owing to the provision of junction-only sequences devoid of quality scores by immunoSEQ, filtering differed. Assay: immunoSEQ multiplex PCR; the TCRdb copy retains only in-frame clones and omits some. The DNA was the basis for D and trimming; V, J and clone size are from that table. The sample has approximately 2,300,000 clones, roughly 92% seen once.

The source of this sequence is a man aged 18 to 35 in good health. Some clones in this sample may be carry-over from other donors' samples. The specimen was naive CD4+ T cells from PBMCs. The subset is: CD45RA+ positively selected. The chain links TRBV28 to TRBJ1-2, with D unclear. Here the CDR3 DNA reads TGTGCCAGCAGTCAGATTCGGACCTTTAACTATGGCTACACCTTC. Translating gives CASSQIRTFNYGYTF.